This TCR beta chain was recorded in a study of cytomegalovirus exposure and HLA in healthy donors. For the study at large: Unique TCR beta sequences numbering around 110 million came from 150 million to 200 million T cells in an earlier analysis. Points from the study as a whole: Altogether, 150 or so TCR beta chains were recorded as cytomegalovirus-associated.

CDR1 and CDR2 from the germline V gene are SGHVS and FNYEAQ. The V end was cut by 1 base, the J end by 4 bases, with 13 bases between. The CDR3 has 15 amino acids. The PCR employed 60 Vbeta primers together with 13 Jbeta primers. Here immunoSEQ multiplex PCR was the method, and the copy in TCRdb shows in-frame clones only, minus some. The repertoire holds about 94,000 clones, with roughly three fifths as singletons. Donors were ostensibly healthy at sampling, although undocumented immune exposures were probable. The sample holds a few counts of this clone. Its antigen is not known. The rearrangement links TRBV7-6 to TRBJ1-1; D is undetermined. Source material: PBMCs. The clonotype was recovered from a man under 40 in good health and CMV-seronegative. The CDR3 nucleotides are TGTGCCAGCAGCTTAGGATCGGCGGGATCCACTGAAGCTTTCTTT. It is translated as CASSLGSAGSTEAFF.